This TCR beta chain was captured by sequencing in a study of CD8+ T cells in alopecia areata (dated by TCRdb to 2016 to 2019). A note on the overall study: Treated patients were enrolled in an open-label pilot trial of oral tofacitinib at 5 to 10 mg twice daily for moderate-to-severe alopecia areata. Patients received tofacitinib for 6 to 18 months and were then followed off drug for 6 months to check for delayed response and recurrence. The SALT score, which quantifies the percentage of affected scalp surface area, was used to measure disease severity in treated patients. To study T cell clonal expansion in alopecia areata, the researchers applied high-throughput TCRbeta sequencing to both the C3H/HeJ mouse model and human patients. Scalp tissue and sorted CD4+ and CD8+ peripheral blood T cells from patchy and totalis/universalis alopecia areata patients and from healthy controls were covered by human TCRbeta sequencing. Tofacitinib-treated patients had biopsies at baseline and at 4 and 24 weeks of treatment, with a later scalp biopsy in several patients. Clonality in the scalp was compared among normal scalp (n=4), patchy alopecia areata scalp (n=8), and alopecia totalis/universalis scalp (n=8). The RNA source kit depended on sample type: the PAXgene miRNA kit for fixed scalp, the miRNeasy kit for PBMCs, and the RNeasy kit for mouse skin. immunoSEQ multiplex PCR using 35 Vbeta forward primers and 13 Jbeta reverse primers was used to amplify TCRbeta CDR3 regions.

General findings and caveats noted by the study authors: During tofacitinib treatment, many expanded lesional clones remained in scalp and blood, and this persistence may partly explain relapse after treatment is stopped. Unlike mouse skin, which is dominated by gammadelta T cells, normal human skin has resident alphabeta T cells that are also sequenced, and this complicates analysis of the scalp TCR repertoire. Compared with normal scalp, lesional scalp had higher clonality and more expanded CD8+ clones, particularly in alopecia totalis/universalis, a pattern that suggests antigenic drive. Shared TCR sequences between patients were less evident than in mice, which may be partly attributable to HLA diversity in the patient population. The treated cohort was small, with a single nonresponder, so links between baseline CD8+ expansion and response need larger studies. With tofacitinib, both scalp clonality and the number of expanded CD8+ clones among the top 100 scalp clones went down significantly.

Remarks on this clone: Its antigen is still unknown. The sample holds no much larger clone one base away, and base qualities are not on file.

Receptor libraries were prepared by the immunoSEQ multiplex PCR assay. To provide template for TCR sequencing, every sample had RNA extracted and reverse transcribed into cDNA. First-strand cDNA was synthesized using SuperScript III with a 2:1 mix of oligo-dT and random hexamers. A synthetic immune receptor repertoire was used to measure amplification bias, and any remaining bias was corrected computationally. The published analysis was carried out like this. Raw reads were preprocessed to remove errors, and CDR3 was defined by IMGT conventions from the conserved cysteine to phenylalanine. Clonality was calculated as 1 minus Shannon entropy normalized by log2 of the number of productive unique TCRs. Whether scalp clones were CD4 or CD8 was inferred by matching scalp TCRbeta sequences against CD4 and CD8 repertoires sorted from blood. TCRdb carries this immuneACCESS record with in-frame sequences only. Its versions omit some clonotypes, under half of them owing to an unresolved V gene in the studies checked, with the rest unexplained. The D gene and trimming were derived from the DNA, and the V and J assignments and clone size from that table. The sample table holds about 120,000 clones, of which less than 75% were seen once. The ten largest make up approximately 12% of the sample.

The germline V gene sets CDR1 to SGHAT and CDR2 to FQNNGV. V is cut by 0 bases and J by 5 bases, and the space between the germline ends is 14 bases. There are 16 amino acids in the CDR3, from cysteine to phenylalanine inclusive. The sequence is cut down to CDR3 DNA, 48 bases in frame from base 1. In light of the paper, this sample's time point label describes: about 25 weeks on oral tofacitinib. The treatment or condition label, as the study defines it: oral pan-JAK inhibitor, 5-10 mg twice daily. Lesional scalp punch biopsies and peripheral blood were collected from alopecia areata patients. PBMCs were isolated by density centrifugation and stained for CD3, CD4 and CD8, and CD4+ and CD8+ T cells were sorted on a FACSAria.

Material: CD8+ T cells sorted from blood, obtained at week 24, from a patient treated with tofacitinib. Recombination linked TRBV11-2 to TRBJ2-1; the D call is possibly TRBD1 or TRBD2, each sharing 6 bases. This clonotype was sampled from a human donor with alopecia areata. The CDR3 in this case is CASSLDIRGPHNEQFF. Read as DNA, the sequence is TGTGCCAGCAGCTTAGATATACGGGGGCCCCACAATGAGCAGTTCTTC.